The source of this T cell receptor beta chain is a study of T cell responses to AZD1222 COVID-19 vaccine. The CDR3 spans 17 residues. Germline V CDR1 and CDR2: SGHDT, YYEEEE. V lost 0 bases and J lost 8, with 21 bases in between. The protocol was immunoSEQ multiplex PCR, while the TCRdb copy is restricted to in-frame clones and leaves out a portion. The sample includes 100,000 to 150,000 clones, roughly nine tenths of them seen just once. The TCR originated in an adult in good health. Sequenced here: peripheral blood, sampled on day 0 of AZD1222 vaccination. The chain combines TRBV5-6 with TRBJ2-1, with D possibly matching TRBD1 (6 bases). The CDR3 region has the DNA TGTGCCAGCAGCTTGGACAGCAATTTGGGGGCGTTGTATGAGCAGTTCTTC. It is translated as CASSLDSNLGALYEQFF. Full variable domain (remainder filled in from reference TRBV5-6 and TRBJ2-1): DAGVTQSPTHLIKTRGQQVTLRCSPKSGHDTVSWYQQALGQGPQFIFQYYEEEERQRGNFPDRFSGHQFPNYSSELNVNALLLGDSALYLCASSLDSNLGALYEQFFGPGTRLTVL.